The 3 T cell receptor beta chains presented below share a single source sample, sequenced in a study of glioma-infiltrating T cells (dated by TCRdb to 2015 to 2016). The sequencer listed for this sample is Illumina MiSeq. The iRepertoire nested amplicon-rescue multiplex PCR (arm-PCR) platform was used to amplify TCR alpha and beta CDR3 regions from RNA. TCRdb trimmed public reads at Q25 via fastp, called clones via MiXCR and kept in-frame beta chains. CDR3 protein duplicates are merged, each entry listing the most common genes and DNA. Within this sample are over 100,000 distinct CDR3 sequences, with less than 30% of them counted one time only. In total, the top ten clones hold 35% of the sample. The sequencing input was glioma tissue, nonneoplastic brain tissue, or PBMCs (not recorded which). The source is a human donor with low-grade glioma or glioblastoma, undergoing nonglioma brain surgery, or in good health (not recorded which).

This clonotype was recorded many times. This chain uses TRBV11-2 with TRBJ1-6; D is unclear. Germline CDR1 SGHAT, CDR2 FQNNGV. The CDR3 runs 11 residues. V gave up 5 bases and J gave up 7 bases, with 3 bases separating them. The CDR3 DNA is TGTGCCAGCAGCCACAATTCACCCCTCCACTTT. Its protein is CASSHNSPLHF.

The rearrangement joins TRBV5-1 to TRBJ1-1; D uncertain. CDR1 is SGHRS and CDR2 is YFSETQ in the germline V gene. V lost 4 bases and J lost 0, with 7 bases in between. The CDR3 consists of 13 residues. The CDR3 protein is CASSRPLNTEAFF. CDR3 nucleotides: TGCGCCAGCAGCAGACCCCTGAACACTGAAGCTTTCTTT. Based on the CDR3 plus reference TRBV5-1 and TRBJ1-1, the full variable domain is KAGVTQTPRYLIKTRGQQVTLSCSPISGHRSVSWYQQTPGQGLQFLFEYFSETQRNKGNFPGRFSGRQFSNSRSEMNVSTLELGDSALYLCASSRPLNTEAFFGQGTRLTVV.

This clonotype was picked up many times. This chain joins TRBV12-3 or TRBV12-4 and TRBJ1-2, with D possibly TRBD1 on 5 matching bases. The germline V and J ends were trimmed by 6 bases and 10 bases, with 9 bases remaining between them. This CDR3 comprises 10 residues. In DNA, the CDR3 is TGTGCCAGCAGAGCAGGGTACTACACCTTC. Translating it yields CASRAGYYTF.